This T cell receptor (beta chain) was documented in a study of CD8+CD57+ T cells in acquired aplastic anemia (dated by TCRdb to between 2017 and 2018). With regard to the full study: Extracted DNA from sorted CD4+ and CD8+ cells averaged 3.2 ug, ranging from roughly 0.17 to 27.4 ug. CD8+CD57+ expansion was defined as a frequency above the mean frequency observed in healthy subjects.

The patients picked for sequencing were ones in whom flow cytometry had shown an expansion of CD8+CD57+ cells. All patients had severe acquired aplastic anemia diagnosed by International Study of Aplastic Anemia and Agranulocytosis and Camitta criteria. No therapy had been received by the patients at the time of blood sampling. In this study, sorted CD4+ and CD8+ T cells from the blood of healthy subjects and of severe aplastic anemia patients had their TCR repertoires deep-sequenced. Patients were enrolled in the USA under clinicaltrials.gov protocols 00001620, 01623167, 00001397, 00071045, 00081523 and 00961064. Ficoll-Paque density gradient centrifugation was used to isolate peripheral blood mononuclear cells. Before DNA extraction, CD4+ and CD8+ T cells were sorted by FACS or by magnetic beads. Overall study outcomes, separate from this receptor: CD8+ Simpson's diversity did not differ significantly between patients and healthy controls (P=0.060). Fewer than 35 CD8+ CDR3 sequences were found to be shared between patients and controls, but these sequences appeared to be highly expressed in patients and within the immunodominant clones of the patients.

CDR1 and CDR2 are read off the germline V gene as SGHTS and YDEGEE. The CDR3 has 13 amino acids, counting the end cysteine and phenylalanine. The kept DNA is CDR3 alone, 39 bases in frame from the first base. The V and J ends are trimmed by 4 bases and 5 bases, leaving 10 bases between them. Genomic DNA was used as template for profiling of TCR beta VDJ combinations and CDR3 sequences. An Illumina HiSeq 2000 was used for TCR repertoire sequencing. In the source study's methods: TRBV/TRBJ rearrangement plots, CDR3 size and DJ length profiles, and Simpson's diversity index were used to evaluate the repertoires. The most abundant DNA sequence in the deep sequencing data was taken as the immunodominant clone. CDR3 amino acid sequences were screened for sharing across subjects and were compared with published repertoires and the VDJdb database. TCRdb redid the processing of the public reads, applying fastp at Q25 and MiXCR, and retained in-frame beta chains. Rows with one shared CDR3 protein collapse into an entry with the most common genes and DNA. In this record, the V and J calls reflect TCRdb's handling and not the investigators' own analysis. In all, the sample holds under 350,000 distinct CDR3 sequences, and 45% to 65% of those were seen once. The top ten constitute around 1.2% of the sample.

The table lists this clonotype with many counts. This receptor's antigen is unknown. No qualities accompany the bases; no much larger clone lies one base away. The chain is assembled from TRBV5-8 and TRBJ2-1; TRBD2 is a weak D gene call, 6 bases matching. This receptor was identified in a human donor with aplastic anemia. Material: sorted CD4+, CD8+, or CD8+CD57+ T cells (not recorded which) from PBMCs. The DNA reads as follows: TGTGCCAGCAGCGCCGGGACTGACAATGAGCAGTTCTTC. It is translated as CASSAGTDNEQFF.